This T cell receptor (beta chain) stems from a study of T cells in Graves' hyperthyroidism and ophthalmopathy. Study in general: Prior to any treatment, at the point of initial diagnosis, peripheral blood was collected.

Researchers took RNA transcripts and amplified the TCR beta CDR3 regions from them. Using the HTBI primer set, a first-round RT-PCR was run on the TCR CDR3. TCRdb processed the multiplex PCR reads anew with MiXCR; each CDR3 protein has one entry. In the table there are 250,000 to 300,000 distinct CDR3 sequences, roughly 15% of which are singletons. Clinical symptoms, serum thyroxine, TRAb, thyroid ultrasound and orbital computed tomography established diagnosis. V lost 10 bases and J lost 5; bases outside the gene matches: 14. Germline values: CDR1 SNHLY, CDR2 FYNNEI. The CDR3 runs 14 residues. This clonotype appeared a few times. This could be a read error, since a much larger clone is one nucleotide away.

The sequence came from a woman between 45 and 65 years old with Graves' hyperthyroidism that later progressed to Graves' ophthalmopathy. The V call is TRBV2, the J call TRBJ2-7; 7 nucleotides align to TRBD2. Sequences were obtained from blood. The CDR3 is CANKLAEEANEQYF. Written as DNA, the CDR3 is TGTGCCAATAAGCTAGCGGAGGAAGCGAACGAGCAGTACTTC.